A single sample is the source of the 27 T cell receptor beta chains below, sequenced in a study of cytomegalovirus exposure and HLA in healthy donors. It was with 60 Vbeta and 13 Jbeta primers that the PCR ran. Data came from immunoSEQ multiplex PCR; TCRdb stores just in-frame clones and leaves some out. This sample yields 200,000 to 250,000 clones, of which approximately 82% are seen a single time; 7% to 9% belongs to the top ten. What was sequenced was PBMCs. These receptors came from a woman aged 55 to 70 in good health and CMV-seropositive.

The chain uses TRBV18 and TRBJ1-1, with D tentatively TRBD1 (5 bases). CDR1 KGHSH and CDR2 LQKENI come from the germline V gene. Trimming pared 0 bases from V and 6 bases from J, leaving 17 bases between. This CDR3 region has 16 residues. This CDR3 reads CASSPPLKGLGAEAFF. In nucleotides, the CDR3 is TGTGCCAGCTCACCACCACTCAAGGGACTAGGAGCTGAAGCTTTCTTT. Filled out from reference TRBV18 and TRBJ1-1, the complete variable domain reads NAGVMQNPRHLVRRRGQEARLRCSPMKGHSHVYWYRQLPEEGLKFMVYLQKENIIDESGMPKERFSAEFPKEGPSILRIQQVVRGDSAAYFCASSPPLKGLGAEAFFGQGTRLTVV.

This clone came up once. The rearrangement links TRBV5-1 to TRBJ2-5; the match to TRBD1 covers 12 bases. V was pared by 3 bases and J by 4 bases, with 7 bases of the junction left unmatched. The CDR3 is made up of 16 amino acids. CDR1 is SGHRS, CDR2 YFSETQ, per germline. The CDR3 is CASSSPGTGGRETQYF. CDR3 nucleotide sequence: TGCGCCAGCAGCTCTCCCGGGACAGGGGGCAGAGAGACCCAGTACTTC.

V usage is TRBV28 and J usage is TRBJ1-4; 8 nucleotides align to TRBD1. The CDR3 is 15 amino acids. The ends lost 6 bases at V and 7 bases at J; junction bases unmatched: 10. The germline CDR1 and CDR2 sequences are MDHEN and SYDVKM. CDR3: CASSPVGTGGEKLFF. The CDR3 DNA reads TGTGCCAGCAGCCCGGTTGGGACAGGCGGTGAAAAACTGTTTTTT.

The CDR3 protein is CASSSYRWQGATYEQYF. CDR3 nucleotide sequence: TGTGCCAGTAGTTCATATCGTTGGCAGGGGGCTACCTACGAGCAGTACTTC. The J gene is TRBJ2-5, the V gene TRBV19; 8 bases agree with TRBD1. The better agreement between TRBJ2-7 and the DNA end casts doubt on the J call. Germline V gene lookup returns CDR1 LNHDA and CDR2 SQIVND (reference sequence). The CDR3 consists of 17 residues.

This chain connects TRBV5-1 to TRBJ2-2; 9 bases fit TRBD2. This CDR3 contains 19 residues. The ends lost 0 bases at V and 7 bases at J; junction bases unmatched: 16. CDR1 is SGHRS, CDR2 YFSETQ, per germline. The CDR3 protein is CASSLEASGALWGDGELFF. Written as DNA, the CDR3 is TGCGCCAGCAGCTTGGAGGCTAGCGGGGCCCTTTGGGGAGACGGGGAGCTGTTTTTT.

V is TRBV29-1 and J is TRBJ2-1; 14 positions match TRBD2. The CDR3 covers 14 residues. The V and J ends lost 6 bases and 6 bases, in that order; junction bases with no gene match: 4. The germline gives CDR1 SQVTM, CDR2 ANQGSEA. This chain's CDR3 is CSVLTSGRANEQFF. CDR3 coding DNA: TGCAGCGTCCTGACTAGCGGGAGGGCCAATGAGCAGTTCTTC.

The chain uses TRBV10-1 and TRBJ1-6; D is undetermined. V dropped 7 bases and J dropped 8 bases, with 9 bases sitting between them. CDR3 size: 12 residues. From germline, CDR1 is WNHNN and CDR2 SYGVQD (reference sequence). The CDR3 DNA is TGCGCCAGCACTGCAAGCGATTCACCCCTCCACTTT. It translates to CASTASDSPLHF.

The J gene is TRBJ2-2, the V gene TRBV5-1, with 7 bases aligning to TRBD2. This CDR3 comprises 16 residues. V was pared by 0 bases and J by 4 bases, with 6 bases of the junction left unmatched. Germline lookup yields CDR1 SGHRS and CDR2 YFSETQ. The CDR3 sequence: CASSLEPGGVTGELFF. The CDR3 DNA is TGCGCCAGCAGCTTGGAACCGGGAGGTGTCACCGGGGAGCTGTTTTTT.

The rearrangement uses TRBV5-6 and TRBJ2-7, with TRBD2 matching over 7 bases. This CDR3 contains 16 residues. Germline CDR1 and CDR2: SGHDT and YYEEEE. Germline trimming cut 5 bases from V and 3 bases from J; bases unmatched to any gene: 14. CDR3: CASRWGRGLWDYEQYF. CDR3 in DNA: TGTGCCAGCAGGTGGGGGAGGGGACTCTGGGACTACGAGCAGTACTTC.

The chain uses TRBV27 and TRBJ2-1; 9 bases match TRBD1. The germline V gene encodes CDR1 MNHEY and CDR2 SMNVEV (reference sequence). CDR3 size: 15 residues. V was pared by 4 bases and J by 6 bases, with 7 bases of the junction left unmatched. In nucleotides, the CDR3 is TGTGCCAGCAGTTGGACAGGGGTTTCCGCCAATGAGCAGTTCTTC. This translates into CASSWTGVSANEQFF.

This sequence joins TRBV2 and TRBJ2-1, with D perhaps matching TRBD2 (6 bases). The CDR3 is 17 amino acids. The germline V gene encodes CDR1 SNHLY and CDR2 FYNNEI. V dropped 0 bases and J dropped 6 bases, with 18 bases sitting between them. CDR3 DNA sequence: TGTGCCAGCAGTGAAGCGCGAGGGAGGTTGGAACTCAATGAGCAGTTCTTC. This translates into CASSEARGRLELNEQFF. The entire variable domain, with the rest obtained from reference TRBV2 and TRBJ2-1, is as follows: EPEVTQTPSHQVTQMGQEVILRCVPISNHLYFYWYRQILGQKVEFLVSFYNNEISEKSEIFDDQFSVERPDGSNFTLKIRSTKLEDSAMYFCASSEARGRLELNEQFFGPGTRLTVL.

V and J are TRBV6-1 and TRBJ1-4; D possibly corresponds to TRBD1 (5 bases). This CDR3 has 15 amino acids. Looked up from germline, CDR1 is MNHNS and CDR2 is SASEGT. Trimming cost V 2 bases and J 3 bases, with 10 bases left between them. CDR3 loop: CASSEWGDPNEKLFF. CDR3 coding DNA: TGTGCCAGCAGTGAATGGGGGGACCCTAATGAAAAACTGTTTTTT.

The chain uses TRBV11-2 and TRBJ2-1; 12 bases line up with TRBD2. This CDR3 is built from 18 residues. J lost 6 bases, V lost 1 base, and 10 bases had no gene match. The germline CDR1 and CDR2 sequences are SGHAT and FQNNGV. DNA for the CDR3: TGTGCCAGCAGCTTAGCCCTCCGGACTAGCGGGAACCCCAATGAGCAGTTCTTC. It translates to CASSLALRTSGNPNEQFF. Using reference TRBV11-2 and TRBJ2-1 for the parts outside the CDR3, the full variable domain is EAGVAQSPRYKIIEKRQSVAFWCNPISGHATLYWYQQILGQGPKLLIQFQNNGVVDDSQLPKDRFSAERLKGVDSTLKIQPAKLEDSAVYLCASSLALRTSGNPNEQFFGPGTRLTVL.

Worth noting for this clone: The junction departs from germline at one end; a sequencing error may be responsible. The CDR3 bases are TGTTCCAGCAGCTTAGGACAGTTGGGCCAGTACTTC. This gives the protein CSSSLGQLGQYF. This chain uses TRBV7-9 with TRBJ2-5; D might be TRBD1 (6 bases). The CDR3 sequence is 12 residues long. Germline CDR1 is SEHNR and CDR2 is FQNEAQ (reference sequence).

The V gene is TRBV28, the J gene TRBJ2-6, with 9 bases matching TRBD1. The CDR3 extends over 15 amino acids. The germline V gene encodes CDR1 MDHEN and CDR2 SYDVKM. J gave up 0 bases and V 6 bases, and 0 bases lay outside the gene matches. As DNA, the CDR3 is TGTGCCAGCAGGACAGGGGGCTCTGGGGCCAACGTCCTGACTTTC. Translating it yields CASRTGGSGANVLTF.

This chain uses TRBV2 with TRBJ2-7, with D tentatively TRBD2 (6 bases). The germline V gene has CDR1 SNHLY and CDR2 FYNNEI. The V gene lost 10 bases and the J gene lost 2 bases, with 12 bases spanning the gap. The CDR3 runs 12 residues. The CDR3 protein is CATRDFTYEQYF. The CDR3 DNA is TGTGCCACGCGGGACTTCACCTACGAGCAGTACTTC.

The chain uses TRBV5-6 and TRBJ2-2; 9 bases agree with TRBD2. CDR1 is SGHDT and CDR2 is YYEEEE in the germline V gene. The CDR3 sequence is 14 residues long. V shed 4 bases, J shed 10 bases, and the junction held 8 bases outside the gene matches. Here the CDR3 DNA reads TGTGCCAGCAGCACCAATAGCGGGAGCGAGGAGCTGTTTTTT. As protein: CASSTNSGSEELFF.

The sample holds one count of this clone. The chain uses TRBV9 and TRBJ1-3, with 12 bases lining up with TRBD1. Losses at the gene ends were 3 bases for V and 4 bases for J; bases not matched to a gene: 8. Germline CDR1 SGDLS, CDR2 YYNGEE. This CDR3 has 17 residues. The CDR3 DNA sequence: TGTGCCAGCAGCGGACCGGGACAGGGGGCGCGGGGAAACACCATATATTTT. It yields the protein CASSGPGQGARGNTIYF.

With regard to this clone: One end of the junction is discordant with germline, which a read error may explain. V gene TRBV19 combines with J gene TRBJ2-1; TRBD2 aligns across 7 bases. CDR1 and CDR2 (germline): LNHDA, SQIVND (reference sequence). The CDR3 has 14 amino acids. The CDR3 region is CASRPGTIYSEQFF. The CDR3 bases are TGTGCCAGTAGGCCGGGGACTATTTACAGTGAGCAGTTCTTC.

This chain's CDR3 is CASSTPGTGSTDTQYF. The CDR3 nucleotides are TGTGCCAGTAGTACCCCCGGGACAGGATCCACAGATACGCAGTATTTT. J is TRBJ2-3 and V is TRBV19, with TRBD1 identical over 8 bases. The germline V gene has CDR1 LNHDA and CDR2 SQIVND (reference sequence). Losses at the gene ends were 4 bases for V and 2 bases for J; bases not matched to a gene: 8. This CDR3 spans 16 amino acids.

The rearrangement uses TRBV7-9 and TRBJ2-5; D is possibly TRBD2 (6 bases). This CDR3 is 12 amino acids long. The germline V gene has CDR1 SEHNR and CDR2 FQNEAQ (reference sequence). The V and J ends lost 6 bases and 3 bases respectively, with 8 bases between them. The CDR3 DNA is TGTGCCAGCAGGCGGACTAAAGAGACCCAGTACTTC. Translated, it gives CASRRTKETQYF.

The chain joins TRBV5-6 to TRBJ2-4, with D possibly matching TRBD2 (5 bases). V was pared by 2 bases and J by 5 bases, with 14 bases between. Germline CDR1 is SGHDT and CDR2 is YYEEEE. The CDR3 totals 15 residues. The CDR3 loop is CASSLILTAENIQYF. The CDR3 DNA follows: TGTGCCAGCAGCTTAATCTTAACAGCGGAAAACATTCAGTACTTC.

The V and J genes are TRBV11-2 and TRBJ1-2, with D possibly matching TRBD1 (5 bases). Per germline, CDR1 SGHAT and CDR2 FQNNGV. The V end was cut by 1 base, the J end by 6 bases, with 12 bases between. This CDR3 region has 14 residues. The CDR3 protein is CASSLVRGQDGYTF. CDR3 nucleotides: TGTGCCAGCAGCTTAGTAAGGGGTCAAGATGGCTACACCTTC. The variable domain in full, with the rest retrieved from reference TRBV11-2 and TRBJ1-2, is EAGVAQSPRYKIIEKRQSVAFWCNPISGHATLYWYQQILGQGPKLLIQFQNNGVVDDSQLPKDRFSAERLKGVDSTLKIQPAKLEDSAVYLCASSLVRGQDGYTFGSGTRLTVV.

This clone appeared once. The J gene is TRBJ2-7, the V gene TRBV5-4, with a possible D match to TRBD1 (6 bases). The V gene lost 2 bases and the J gene lost 2 bases, with 8 bases spanning the gap. The length of the CDR3 is 13 residues. The germline V gene encodes CDR1 SGHNT and CDR2 YYREEE (reference sequence). In nucleotides, the CDR3 is TGTGCCAGCAGCTTTCAGGGGCCCTACGAGCAGTACTTC. Amino acid sequence: CASSFQGPYEQYF.

The V call is TRBV2, the J call TRBJ1-2; 9 bases line up with TRBD1. Germline-derived CDR1 and CDR2 are SNHLY and FYNNEI. This CDR3 spans 14 amino acids. V lost 2 bases and J lost 8; bases outside the gene matches: 6. The chain's CDR3 is CASSEQGQGEGYTF. For the CDR3, the DNA is TGTGCCAGCAGTGAACAGGGACAGGGTGAGGGCTACACCTTC.

This clone was detected a few times. The V gene is TRBV29-1, the J gene TRBJ2-3; D is unclear. CDR1 and CDR2 (germline): SQVTM, ANQGSEA. The CDR3 loop spans 15 amino acids. Trimming pared 3 bases from V and 1 base from J, leaving 14 bases between. DNA of the CDR3: TGCAGCGTTGACGTCACCGGCGGAGGCACAGATACGCAGTATTTT. This sequence encodes CSVDVTGGGTDTQYF.

The rearrangement links TRBV6-5 to TRBJ2-7, with D possibly being TRBD1 (5 bases). This CDR3 is built from 15 residues. Trimming stripped 6 bases from V and 1 base from J, with 16 bases between. The germline V gene has CDR1 MNHEY and CDR2 SVGAGI. CDR3 bases: TGTGCCAGCAGCAAAGACAGACTGAGTTCCTACGAGCAGTACTTC. This sequence encodes CASSKDRLSSYEQYF.